The entry below describes one T cell receptor beta chain. Its antigen is not identified. Next came a second PCR, run for about 6 to 11 cycles, which used a sample-barcoded 5' primer along with a J-beta primer mix. Each cDNA was tagged by a template-switch adaptor containing 12 random nucleotides. TCRdb redid the calling of the 5' RACE reads with MiXCR, one entry per CDR3 protein. In the table there are about 1 million distinct CDR3 sequences, 35% to 55% of which are singletons. Germline CDR1 LNHNV, CDR2 YYDKDF (reference sequence). The CDR3 has 14 residues. The germline V and J ends were trimmed by 7 bases and 0 bases, with 11 bases remaining between them. The sample comes from a study of blood T cells in healthy people across ages. Whole-study results and caveats: As age increased, TCR beta diversity per million T cells fell in a roughly linear fashion. Fewer expanded clones and more diversity marked long-lived versus aged donors.

J is TRBJ2-3 and V is TRBV15; possibly TRBD2 for D (5 bases). What was sequenced was blood. The receptor was derived from an older woman in good health. CDR3 bases: TGTGCCACCAACAAGGGCGGGAGCACAGATACGCAGTATTTT. This sequence encodes CATNKGGSTDTQYF.